This T cell receptor (beta chain) was captured in a study of response to subunit inactivated influenza vaccine. This CDR3 region has 16 residues. The ends lost 1 base at V and 3 bases at J; junction bases unmatched: 5. Looked up from germline, CDR1 is SNHLY and CDR2 is FYNNEI. TCRdb reanalysed the RT-PCR reads using MiXCR and keeps one entry per CDR3 protein. The table has some 200,000 distinct CDR3 sequences, about an eighth seen once. These data are also associated with another study on T cells expressing NK-cell markers. From that study: It was by 5'RACE template switching with UMIs that TCR beta cDNA was made. Expanded NKG2C+ T cell clones were not confirmed as HCMV-specific.

Sequencing used CD8+ T cells sorted from PBMCs, obtained 11 to 12 days after vaccination. The chain couples TRBV2 to TRBJ2-1; TRBD1 aligns across 8 bases. The receptor's source is a man aged 50 to 59 who received an inactivated influenza vaccine. Here the CDR3 reads CASSEVGRGLYNEQFF. CDR3 bases: TGTGCCAGCAGTGAAGTAGGCAGGGGGCTCTACAATGAGCAGTTCTTC.